Sequencing of this T cell receptor beta chain was carried out in a study of identical twins. The table lists this clonotype with a few counts. Its antigen is currently unknown. General study points: The study drew conclusions from cross-sectional statistical analysis, not from following the same donors. Insertion counts were lower in abundant cord blood beta clonotypes, a trend that memory repertoires did not show. Twins shared out-of-frame alpha sequences with excess low generation probability.

Germline CDR1 reads KGHSH; CDR2 reads LQKENI. The CDR3 extends over 14 amino acids. Trimming stripped 2 bases from V and 0 bases from J, with 6 bases between. Template switching supplied a universal primer site; unique molecular identifiers were carried on the cDNA. From the 5' RACE reads, TCRdb called clonotypes with MiXCR, one entry per CDR3 protein. This table holds roughly 690,000 distinct CDR3 sequences, roughly 6.2% found once. This receptor was taken from a man aged 18 to 29 in good health. The sample was naive T cells sorted from blood. V gene TRBV18 combines with J gene TRBJ2-3, with D uncertain. CDR3 DNA sequence: TGTGCCAGCTCACCAACCAAAAGCACAGATACGCAGTATTTT. Its translation: CASSPTKSTDTQYF.